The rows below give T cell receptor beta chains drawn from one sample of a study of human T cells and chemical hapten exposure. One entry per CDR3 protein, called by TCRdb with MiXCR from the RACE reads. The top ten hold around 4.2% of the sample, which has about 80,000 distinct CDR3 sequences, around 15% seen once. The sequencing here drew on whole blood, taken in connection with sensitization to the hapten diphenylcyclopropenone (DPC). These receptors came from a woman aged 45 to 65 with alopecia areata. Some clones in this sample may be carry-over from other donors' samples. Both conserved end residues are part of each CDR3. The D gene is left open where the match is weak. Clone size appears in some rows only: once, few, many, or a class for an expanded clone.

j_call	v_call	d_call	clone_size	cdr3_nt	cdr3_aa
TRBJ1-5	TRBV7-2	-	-	TGTGCCAGCAGCCTTACATCGCTGGGGCAGCCCCAGCATTTT	CASSLTSLGQPQHF
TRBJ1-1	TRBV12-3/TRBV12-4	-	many	TGTGCCAGCAGCAAGGGGACTGAAGCTTTCTTT	CASSKGTEAFF
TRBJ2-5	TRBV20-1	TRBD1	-	TGCAGTGCCGATCCTCCTCAGGGGGTACAAGAGACCCAGTACTTC	CSADPPQGVQETQYF
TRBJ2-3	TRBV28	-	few	TGTGCCAGCAGCAGAGAGGATACGCAGTATTTT	CASSREDTQYF
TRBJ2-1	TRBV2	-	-	TGTGCCAGCAGTGAAAGGGGCTTCTCCTCCTACAATGAGCAGTTCTTC	CASSERGFSSYNEQFF
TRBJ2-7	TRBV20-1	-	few	TGCAGTGCTAGGGCAACAGCTATCGGGGAGCAGTACTTC	CSARATAIGEQYF
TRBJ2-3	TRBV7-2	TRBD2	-	TGTGCCAGCAGCTTAGAATCTAGCGGAATAAGCACAGATACGCAGTATTTT	CASSLESSGISTDTQYF
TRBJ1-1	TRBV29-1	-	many	TGCAGCGTTGAAGGGAGCGCTGAAGCTTTCTTT	CSVEGSAEAFF
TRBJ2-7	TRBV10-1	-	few	TGCGCCAGCAGTGAGGGAGGGGACTACGAGCAGTACTTC	CASSEGGDYEQYF
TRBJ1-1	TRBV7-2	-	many	TGTGCCAGCAGCCCCCCCGGAGTGAACACTGAAGCTTTCTTT	CASSPPGVNTEAFF
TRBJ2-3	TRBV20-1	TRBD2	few	TGCAGTGCGGGAGGACTAGCGGGAGCAGATACGCAGTATTTT	CSAGGLAGADTQYF
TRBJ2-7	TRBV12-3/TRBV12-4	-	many	TGTGCCAGCAGTTCACAGGGTTACGAGCAGTACTTC	CASSSQGYEQYF
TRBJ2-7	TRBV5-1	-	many	TGCGCCAGCAGCTTGGCCGGGGGCAGGAACTACGAGCAGTACTTC	CASSLAGGRNYEQYF
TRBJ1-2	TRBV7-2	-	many	TGTGCCAGCAGTCCGTCCAACTATGGCTACACCTTC	CASSPSNYGYTF
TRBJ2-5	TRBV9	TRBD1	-	TGTGCCAGCAGCTTCGGACAGGGGCAAGAGACCCAGTACTTC	CASSFGQGQETQYF